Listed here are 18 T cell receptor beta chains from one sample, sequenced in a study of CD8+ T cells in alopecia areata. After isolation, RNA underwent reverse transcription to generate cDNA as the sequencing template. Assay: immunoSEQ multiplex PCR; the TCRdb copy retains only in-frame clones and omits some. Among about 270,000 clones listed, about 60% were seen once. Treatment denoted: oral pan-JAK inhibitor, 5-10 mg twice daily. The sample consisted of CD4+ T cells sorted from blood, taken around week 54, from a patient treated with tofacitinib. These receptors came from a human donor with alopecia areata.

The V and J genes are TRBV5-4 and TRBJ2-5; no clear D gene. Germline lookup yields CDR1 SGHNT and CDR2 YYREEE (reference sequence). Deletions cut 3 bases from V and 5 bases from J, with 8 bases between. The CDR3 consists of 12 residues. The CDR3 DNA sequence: TGTGCCAGCAGCTCGCCTGGGGAGACCCAGTACTTC. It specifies CASSSPGETQYF.

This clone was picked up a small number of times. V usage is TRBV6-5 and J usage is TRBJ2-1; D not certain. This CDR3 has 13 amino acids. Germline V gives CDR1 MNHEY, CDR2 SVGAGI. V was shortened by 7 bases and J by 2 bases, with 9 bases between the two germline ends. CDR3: CASNGSPYNEQFF. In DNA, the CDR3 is TGTGCCAGCAACGGATCCCCCTACAATGAGCAGTTCTTC.

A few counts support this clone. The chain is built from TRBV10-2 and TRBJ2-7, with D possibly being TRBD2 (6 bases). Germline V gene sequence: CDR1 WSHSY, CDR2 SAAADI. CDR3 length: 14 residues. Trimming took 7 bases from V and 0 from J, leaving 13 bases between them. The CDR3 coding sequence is TGCGCCAGCAATCGGCGGGGCCTCTCCTACGAGCAGTACTTC. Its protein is CASNRRGLSYEQYF.

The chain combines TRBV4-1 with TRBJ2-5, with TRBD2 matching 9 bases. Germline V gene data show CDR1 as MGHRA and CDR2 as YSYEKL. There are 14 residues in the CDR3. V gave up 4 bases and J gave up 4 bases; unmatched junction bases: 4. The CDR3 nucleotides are TGCGCCAGCAGCCTGGGACTAGCTGGAGAGACCCAGTACTTC. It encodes CASSLGLAGETQYF.

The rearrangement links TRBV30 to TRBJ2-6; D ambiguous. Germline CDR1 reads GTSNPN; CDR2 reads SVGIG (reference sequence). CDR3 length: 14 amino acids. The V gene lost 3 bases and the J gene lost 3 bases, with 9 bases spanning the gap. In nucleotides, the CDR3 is TGTGCCTGGAGAGACAAGTATGGGGCCAACGTCCTGACTTTC. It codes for CAWRDKYGANVLTF.

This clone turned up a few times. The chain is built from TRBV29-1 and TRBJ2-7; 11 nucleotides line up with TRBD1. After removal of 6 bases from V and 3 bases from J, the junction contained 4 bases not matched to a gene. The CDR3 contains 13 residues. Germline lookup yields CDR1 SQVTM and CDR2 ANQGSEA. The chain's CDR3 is CSVPGTGGYEQYF. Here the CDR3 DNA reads TGCAGCGTCCCCGGGACAGGGGGCTACGAGCAGTACTTC.

CDR3 in DNA: TGTGCCTGGAGTGTATCGGGGGGCTCCTACGAGCAGTACTTC. Translated, it gives CAWSVSGGSYEQYF. The rearrangement uses TRBV30 and TRBJ2-7; 7 bases align to TRBD2. The germline V gene encodes CDR1 GTSNPN and CDR2 SVGIG (reference sequence). The CDR3 sequence is 14 residues long. Trimming at V came to 0 bases and at J to 0 bases, leaving 2 bases not matched to a gene.

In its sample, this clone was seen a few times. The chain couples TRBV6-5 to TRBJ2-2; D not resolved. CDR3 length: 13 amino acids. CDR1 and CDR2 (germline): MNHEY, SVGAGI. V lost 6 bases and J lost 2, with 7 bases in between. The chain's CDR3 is CASRTRNTGELFF. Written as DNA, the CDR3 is TGTGCCAGCAGAACCCGTAACACCGGGGAGCTGTTTTTT.

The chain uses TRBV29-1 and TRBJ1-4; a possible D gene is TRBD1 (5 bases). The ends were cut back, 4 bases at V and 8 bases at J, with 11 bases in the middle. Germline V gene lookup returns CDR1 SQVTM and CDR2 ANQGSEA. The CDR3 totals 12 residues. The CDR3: CSVGQGREKLFF. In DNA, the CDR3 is TGCAGCGTTGGTCAGGGAAGGGAAAAACTGTTTTTT.

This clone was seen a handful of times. The CDR3 region has the DNA TGTGCCAGCTCACCACGGTCCCAGGGTGGAGATACGCAGTATTTT. Translated: CASSPRSQGGDTQYF. The chain is built from TRBV18 and TRBJ2-3; D might be TRBD1 (5 bases). The CDR3 is 15 amino acids. V was cut by 1 base and J by 5 bases, with 13 bases left in between. Germline lookup yields CDR1 KGHSH and CDR2 LQKENI.

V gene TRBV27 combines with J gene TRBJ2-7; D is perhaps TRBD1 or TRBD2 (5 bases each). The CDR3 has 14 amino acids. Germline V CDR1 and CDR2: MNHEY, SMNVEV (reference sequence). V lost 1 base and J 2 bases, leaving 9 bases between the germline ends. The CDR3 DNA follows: TGTGCCAGCAGTTTATACGGGACCGCCTACGAGCAGTACTTC. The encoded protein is CASSLYGTAYEQYF.

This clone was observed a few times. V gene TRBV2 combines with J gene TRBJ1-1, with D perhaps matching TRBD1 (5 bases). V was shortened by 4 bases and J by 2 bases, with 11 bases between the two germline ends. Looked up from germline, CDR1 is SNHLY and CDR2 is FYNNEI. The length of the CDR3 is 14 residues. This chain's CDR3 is CASSAGEYNTEAFF. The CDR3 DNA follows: TGTGCCAGCAGTGCGGGGGAATATAACACTGAAGCTTTCTTT.

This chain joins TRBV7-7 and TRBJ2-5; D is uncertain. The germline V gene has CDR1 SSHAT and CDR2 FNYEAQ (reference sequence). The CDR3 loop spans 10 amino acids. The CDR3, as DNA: TGTGCTCTGGGTTTCGAGACCCAGTACTTC. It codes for CALGFETQYF.

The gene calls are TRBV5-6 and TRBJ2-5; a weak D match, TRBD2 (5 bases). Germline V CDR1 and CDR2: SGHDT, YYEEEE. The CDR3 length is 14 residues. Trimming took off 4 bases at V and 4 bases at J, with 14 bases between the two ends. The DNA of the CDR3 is TGTGCCAGCAGCACTTGGTTAGGAGGAGAGACCCAGTACTTC. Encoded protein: CASSTWLGGETQYF.

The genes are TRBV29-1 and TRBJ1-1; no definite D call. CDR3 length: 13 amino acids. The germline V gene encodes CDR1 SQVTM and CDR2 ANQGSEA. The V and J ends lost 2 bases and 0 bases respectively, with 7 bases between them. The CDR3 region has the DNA TGCAGCGTTGAAACCCGAATGAACACTGAAGCTTTCTTT. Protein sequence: CSVETRMNTEAFF.

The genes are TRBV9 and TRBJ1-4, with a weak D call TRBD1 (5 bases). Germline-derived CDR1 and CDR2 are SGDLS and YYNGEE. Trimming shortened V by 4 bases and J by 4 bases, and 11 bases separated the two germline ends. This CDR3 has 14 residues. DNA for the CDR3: TGTGCCAGCAGCTGGGGGACGGATAATGAAAAACTGTTTTTT. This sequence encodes CASSWGTDNEKLFF.

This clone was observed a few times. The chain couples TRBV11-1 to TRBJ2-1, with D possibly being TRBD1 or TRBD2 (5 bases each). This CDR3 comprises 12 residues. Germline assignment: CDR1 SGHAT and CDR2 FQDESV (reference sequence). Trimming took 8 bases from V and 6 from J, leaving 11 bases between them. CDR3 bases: TGTGCCAGCGCAGCAGGGACCAATGAGCAGTTCTTC. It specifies CASAAGTNEQFF.

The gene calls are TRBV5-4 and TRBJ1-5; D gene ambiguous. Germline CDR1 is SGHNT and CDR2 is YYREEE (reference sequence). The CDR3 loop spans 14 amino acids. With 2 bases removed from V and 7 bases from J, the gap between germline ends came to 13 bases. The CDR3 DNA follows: TGTGCCAGCAGCTTCGGCAGAGCGGAGCAGCCCCAGCATTTT. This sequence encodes CASSFGRAEQPQHF. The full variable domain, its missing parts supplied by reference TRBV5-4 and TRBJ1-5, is ETGVTQSPTHLIKTRGQQVTLRCSSQSGHNTVSWYQQALGQGPQFIFQYYREEENGRGNFPPRFSGLQFPNYSSELNVNALELDDSALYLCASSFGRAEQPQHFGDGTRLSIL.